This T cell receptor beta chain was recovered during a study of regulatory T cells in long-lasting Graves disease. The CDR3 contains 16 residues. Trimming cost V 0 bases and J 0 bases, with 9 bases left between them. Ten or more counts support this clonotype. Both iRepertoire HTBI primers and Arm-PCR of CDR3 regions were used to build the TCR beta libraries. One entry per CDR3 protein, called by TCRdb with MiXCR from the multiplex PCR reads. The repertoire holds about 450,000 distinct CDR3 sequences, with around 15% as singletons. Regarding time point: newly diagnosed GD, antithyroid drugs for less than 3 months. Preparation of the TCR library used RNA extracted from PBMCs. These data were also reused for a study on T cells in Graves' hyperthyroidism and ophthalmopathy. This second study says: Researchers ran a first-round RT-PCR on the TCR CDR3 using the HTBI primer set.

The specimen comprised peripheral blood mononuclear cells (PBMCs), sampled at new diagnosis, from a patient treated with antithyroid drugs. V and J are TRBV12-3 or TRBV12-4 and TRBJ2-4; no clear D. This sequence originates from a woman between 50 and 59 years old with Graves disease. The CDR3 nucleotides read TGTGCCAGCAGTTTAGCGCCCGAGATAGCCAAAAACATTCAGTACTTC. It specifies CASSLAPEIAKNIQYF.